Listed below are T cell receptor beta chains from one sample, sequenced in a study of T cells after yellow fever vaccination. TCRdb re-derived calls from the 5' RACE reads in MiXCR, one entry per CDR3 protein. The sample lists some 220,000 distinct CDR3 sequences; roughly 3.3% were seen once. The sample was CD4+ T cells sorted from PBMCs, taken 10 days after the yellow fever booster vaccination. These receptors all come from a man aged 18 to 29 who received the YFV17D yellow fever vaccine. Each CDR3 is given with its conserved first and last residue. The order of the fields is J gene, clone size, V gene, D gene, CDR3 DNA, CDR3 protein. D genes are given only for firm matches. Not every row has a clone size; where given, it reads once, few, many or a size class.

TRBJ2-1 few TRBV11-3 TRBD1 TGTGCCAGCAGCTTAGGTCGGGACAGGGAGCAGTTCTTC CASSLGRDREQFF
TRBJ2-3 many TRBV7-2 NA TGTGCCAGCAGCTTAGACTGGCAGGGCACAGATACGCAGTATTTT CASSLDWQGTDTQYF
TRBJ2-3 few TRBV18 NA TGTGCCAGCTCACCAGTCGGGGGAGACACAGATACGCAGTATTTT CASSPVGGDTDTQYF
TRBJ1-2 NA TRBV5-5 NA TGTGCCTGCAGCTTGCTGGGGGCGGATGGCTACACCTTC CACSLLGADGYTF
TRBJ1-2 few TRBV12-3/TRBV12-4 NA TGTGCCAGCAGTTCAGGGACAAAGAGGGCCTTC CASSSGTKRAF
TRBJ1-5 many TRBV20-1 NA TGCAGTGCCGCGGAGGGGGGTCAGCCCCAGCATTTT CSAAEGGQPQHF
TRBJ2-7 many TRBV12-3/TRBV12-4 TRBD1 TGTGCCAGCAGCGGACAGGGGTCTTCCTACGAGCAGTACTTC CASSGQGSSYEQYF
TRBJ1-6 NA TRBV4-2 TRBD1 TGTGCCAGCAGCCCAGCGGGACAGGGAGGATCACCCCTCCACTTT CASSPAGQGGSPLHF
TRBJ1-3 many TRBV20-1 NA TGCAGTGCTACCAGACCCGAGGGTTCAGGAAACACCATATATTTT CSATRPEGSGNTIYF
TRBJ2-2 few TRBV7-2 NA TGTGCCAGCAGCCGCCGGGACGGATACACCGGGGAGCTGTTTTTT CASSRRDGYTGELFF
TRBJ2-1 many TRBV21-1 NA TGTGCCAGCAGCAAAGAAGTCGTCCAGCGAAGTTTGAGCAATCAGCAGTTCTTC CASSKEVVQRSLSNQQFF
TRBJ2-4 many TRBV5-6 TRBD2 TGTGCCAGCAGCTTGCTGACGGGGGGGCGGATTCAGTACTTC CASSLLTGGRIQYF
TRBJ2-1 many TRBV20-1 TRBD1 TGCAGTGCTTCCGGGACAGCCGGTTACAATGAGCAGTTCTTC CSASGTAGYNEQFF
TRBJ1-1 NA TRBV24-1 NA TGTGCCACCAGGAGGACCTCGAACACTGAAGCTTTCTTT CATRRTSNTEAFF
TRBJ1-1 NA TRBV6-6 NA TGTGCCAGCAGTTACTTAGGATCGAGGATCACTGAAGCTTTCTTT CASSYLGSRITEAFF
TRBJ1-1 many TRBV6-2/TRBV6-3 TRBD1 TGTGCCAGCGCTTATTTCAGGGGGCGCGAAGCTTTCTTT CASAYFRGREAFF
TRBJ2-3 many TRBV7-2 TRBD2 TGTGCCAGCAGCTGGGCTAGCGGGGTTGCAGATACGCAGTATTTT CASSWASGVADTQYF
TRBJ1-1 many TRBV20-1 NA TGCAGTGCTAGAGGGGGGGACACTGAAGCTTTCTTT CSARGGDTEAFF
TRBJ2-1 NA TRBV6-2/TRBV6-3 NA TGTGCCAGCAGTACTTTTAGGGGGGGGAGCTCCTACAATGAGCAGTTCTTC CASSTFRGGSSYNEQFF
TRBJ1-2 many TRBV12-3/TRBV12-4 NA TGTGCCAGCAGCCTCAATCCGGACTCTGGCTACACCTTC CASSLNPDSGYTF
TRBJ2-1 many TRBV5-1 NA TGCGCCAGCAGCTTGGCAGGGAGCTCCTACAATGAGCAGTTCTTC CASSLAGSSYNEQFF
TRBJ1-1 many TRBV5-1 TRBD1 TGCGCCAGCAGCTTGCAGGGGGGCAGCACTGAAGCTTTCTTT CASSLQGGSTEAFF
TRBJ2-4 many TRBV9 NA TGTGCCAGCAGCGTAGGCGTGGATAACATTCAGTACTTC CASSVGVDNIQYF
TRBJ1-6 NA TRBV5-1 NA TGCGCCAGCAGCTTGGTGGGCCCACAGGGCAATAATTCACCCCTCCACTTT CASSLVGPQGNNSPLHF
TRBJ2-1 many TRBV6-4 NA TGTGCCAGCAGTGACTCGTACCCCTACAATGAGCAGTTCTTC CASSDSYPYNEQFF
TRBJ2-3 few TRBV29-1 NA TGCAGCGTTGCCAGAGACGGTAGCACAGATACGCAGTATTTT CSVARDGSTDTQYF
TRBJ1-1 many TRBV6-1 NA TGTGCCAGCAGTGACCGGGGGGGGGACACTGAAGCTTTCTTT CASSDRGGDTEAFF
TRBJ2-5 many TRBV5-5 NA TGTGCCAGCAGCTTCTGGGAAGCAAAGACCCAGTACTTC CASSFWEAKTQYF
TRBJ2-3 many TRBV7-9 NA TGTGCCAGCAGCCCCCGGGCCCTCACAGATACGCAGTATTTT CASSPRALTDTQYF
TRBJ1-1 NA TRBV20-1 NA TGCAGTGCCCGGAGCGAGCCGGGGCACACTGAAGCTTTCTTT CSARSEPGHTEAFF
TRBJ1-5 NA TRBV20-1 NA TGCAGTTCGCGCAGTCCCAATCAGCCCCAGCATTTT CSSRSPNQPQHF
TRBJ1-2 NA TRBV5-8 NA TGTGCCAGCAGCTTAGGACAGATAAACTATGGCTACACCTTC CASSLGQINYGYTF
TRBJ1-4 few TRBV5-5 NA TGTGCCAGCAGCTTGCCTCACGGCGGTGAAAAACTGTTTTTT CASSLPHGGEKLFF
TRBJ1-1 many TRBV7-2 NA TGTGCCAGCCAACCGGAGGGCCACACTGAAGCTTTCTTT CASQPEGHTEAFF
TRBJ2-1 few TRBV12-3/TRBV12-4 NA TGTGCCAGCAGTTTAGCGCGTCAGGGGCTGGGCAATGAGCAGTTCTTC CASSLARQGLGNEQFF
TRBJ2-1 many TRBV12-3/TRBV12-4 TRBD2 TGTGCCAGCAGTTTGAGGCTAGCGGGGAGTGAGCAGTTCTTC CASSLRLAGSEQFF
TRBJ2-3 many TRBV29-1 NA TGCAGCGTTGAGTTAGGGGACGATACGCAGTATTTT CSVELGDDTQYF
TRBJ1-5 NA TRBV27 NA TGTGCCAGCAGTTCGGTAGCGGACGCTCAGCCCCAGCATTTT CASSSVADAQPQHF
TRBJ1-2 many TRBV7-2 NA TGTGCCAGCAGCTCGCAGACTTCCTATGGCTACACCTTC CASSSQTSYGYTF
TRBJ2-7 few TRBV19 NA TGTGCCAGTAGACCGGGAACCCCTTACGAGCAGTACTTC CASRPGTPYEQYF
TRBJ2-7 many TRBV4-3 NA TGCGCCAGCAGCCAAGATTACACGCGCGAGCAGTACTTC CASSQDYTREQYF
TRBJ2-2 NA TRBV6-5 NA TGTGCCAGCAGTCCTGAGGCGAGGGCGCTTAACGGGGAGCTGTTTTTT CASSPEARALNGELFF
TRBJ2-5 few TRBV5-1 NA TGCGCCAGCAGCTCAACCCTAGGAAGGGTAGAGACCCAGTACTTC CASSSTLGRVETQYF
TRBJ2-5 few TRBV7-2 TRBD2 TGTGGCCGTGTTCGGGGGGGGGGTCAAGAGACCCAGTACTTC CGRVRGGGQETQYF
TRBJ2-3 few TRBV7-6 NA TGTGCCAGCAGCTTATTCGGGGGAAAGGGAGATACGCAGTATTTT CASSLFGGKGDTQYF
TRBJ2-1 many TRBV2 NA TGTGCCAGCAGTGGACAGGCCTACAATGAGCAGTTCTTC CASSGQAYNEQFF
TRBJ1-5 NA TRBV12-3/TRBV12-4 TRBD1 TGTGCCAGCAGATTGGGACAGGGCGGGAATCAGCCCCAGCATTTT CASRLGQGGNQPQHF
TRBJ2-5 many TRBV20-1 TRBD2 TGCAGTGCTAGAGATTGGACTAGCGGGGGAGGAGAGACCCAGTACTTC CSARDWTSGGGETQYF
TRBJ1-1 NA TRBV12-3/TRBV12-4 NA TGTGCCAGCACTTGGGGGGGGACTGAAGCTTTCTTT CASTWGGTEAFF
TRBJ2-7 NA TRBV4-2 NA TGTGCCAGCAGCTCTGGACAGTCCTACGAGCAGTACTTC CASSSGQSYEQYF
TRBJ1-4 many TRBV7-2 TRBD1 TGTGCCAGCAGCCCCTGGACAGGGGTGAGTGAAAAACTGTTTTTT CASSPWTGVSEKLFF
TRBJ1-1 many TRBV12-3/TRBV12-4 NA TGTGCCACCAATTTCGGACGTAACACTGAAGCTTTCTTT CATNFGRNTEAFF
TRBJ2-7 NA TRBV19 NA TGTGCCAGTAGTATGGTCGCAGGTAGCTACGAGCAGTACTTC CASSMVAGSYEQYF
TRBJ1-1 many TRBV6-5 TRBD1 TGTGCCAGCATTCAAGGGGGCGGAACTGAAGCTTTCTTT CASIQGGGTEAFF
TRBJ2-3 NA TRBV28 NA TGTGCCAGCAGTTCGCACAGCCTGTTCTTCACAGATACGCAGTATTTT CASSSHSLFFTDTQYF
TRBJ1-4 few TRBV4-3 NA TGCGCCAGCAGCCAAGAGGAAAGATCGAATGAAAAACTGTTTTTT CASSQEERSNEKLFF
TRBJ1-2 few TRBV4-2 TRBD1 TGTGCCAGCAGCCAAGAGTACAGGGGATCCGACTATGGCTACACCTTC CASSQEYRGSDYGYTF